One and the same sample provided the 26 T cell receptor beta chains below, sequenced in a study of neurological immune-mediated disorders. TCRdb itself ran the 5' RACE reads through MiXCR, one entry per CDR3 protein. The sample contains 15,000 to 20,000 distinct CDR3 sequences, 27% of which appear only once. The sample comprised PBMCs. The receptor source for this set is a man aged 50-60 years with HTLV-1-associated myelopathy (HAM/TSP).

This clonotype is termed large. The chain carries TRBV3-1 and TRBJ2-3; TRBD2 matches at 9 bases. V shed 3 bases and J 7 bases; nucleotides not matched to a gene: 11. The CDR3 has 16 residues. Germline V CDR1 and CDR2: LGHDT, YNNKEL (reference sequence). CDR3 amino acids: CASSQRGGVVGNTQYF. CDR3 DNA sequence: TGTGCCAGCAGCCAGCGGGGGGGGGTAGTAGGCAATACGCAGTATTTT.

This clonotype was seen more than once but under ten times. V and J are TRBV15 and TRBJ2-6, with D maybe TRBD1 (6 bases). Trimming left V 3 bases short and J 4 bases short, with 19 bases between. The length of the CDR3 is 18 residues. Germline V CDR1 and CDR2: LNHNV, YYDKDF (reference sequence). Here the CDR3 DNA reads TGTGCCACCAGCAGCCCGGACAGAATCCTACGAGGGGCCAACGTCCTGACTTTC. As protein: CATSSPDRILRGANVLTF.

This clonotype has a handful of counts. The chain combines TRBV9 with TRBJ1-2; weak D call: TRBD1 (5 bases). This CDR3 spans 14 amino acids. Germline assignment: CDR1 SGDLS and CDR2 YYNGEE. Trimming removed 4 bases at V and 8 bases at J, with 18 bases between. CDR3 DNA: TGTGCCAGCAGCCCCCGGGACCTACCTGGCGGCTACACCTTC. Its protein is CASSPRDLPGGYTF.

The table lists this clonotype with many counts. The V gene is TRBV7-2, the J gene TRBJ2-7, with TRBD1 matching 11 bases. Trimming at V came to 5 bases and at J to 6 bases, leaving 6 bases not matched to a gene. The CDR3 length is 14 residues. Germline loops: CDR1 SGHTA, CDR2 FQGNSA. Here the CDR3 reads CASSRRDRGSEQYF. The CDR3 DNA follows: TGTGCCAGCAGCCGTAGGGACAGGGGGAGCGAGCAGTACTTC.

In nucleotides, the CDR3 is TGCAGTGCTAAAGGAGATGGGGGGAACTATGGCTACACCTTC. Translating gives CSAKGDGGNYGYTF. V and J are TRBV20-1 and TRBJ1-2; a possible D gene is TRBD1 (5 bases). This CDR3 comprises 14 residues. V was trimmed by 4 bases and J by 2 bases, leaving 14 bases between them. CDR1 and CDR2 (germline): DFQATT, SNEGSKA (reference sequence).

In its sample, this clonotype was seen once. V is TRBV12-3 or TRBV12-4 and J is TRBJ2-3; TRBD1 matches at 8 bases. The CDR3 runs to 15 residues. After removal of 7 bases from V and 3 bases from J, the junction contained 9 bases not matched to a gene. CDR3 amino acids: CASNATGDVTDTQYF. The CDR3 DNA reads as TGTGCCAGCAACGCGACAGGGGACGTGACAGATACGCAGTATTTT.

The chain links TRBV5-1 to TRBJ2-7, with TRBD1 matching 8 bases. V was pared by 0 bases and J by 3 bases, with 5 bases of the junction left unmatched. This CDR3 contains 15 residues. The germline V gene encodes CDR1 SGHRS and CDR2 YFSETQ. The CDR3 DNA reads as TGCGCCAGCAGCTTGGATCGACAGGGGATCTACGAGCAGTACTTC. It encodes CASSLDRQGIYEQYF.

Turning to this clonotype: Germline is not matched at one junction end, which may reflect a read error. V usage is TRBV20-1 and J usage is TRBJ1-2, with TRBD1 identical over 7 bases. The CDR3 consists of 11 residues. Germline V gene data show CDR1 as DFQATT and CDR2 as SNEGSKA (reference sequence). The CDR3 bases are TGCAGTGCAGGGGGCGGGTATGGCTACATCTTC. Residues: CSAGGGYGYIF.

V gene TRBV10-3 combines with J gene TRBJ2-7; the D is unclear. Per the germline V gene, CDR1 is ENHRY and CDR2 is SYGVKD. The CDR3 loop spans 13 amino acids. V was clipped by 3 bases and J by 6 bases, with 12 bases between them. CDR3: CAISERSGFEQYF. The CDR3 DNA reads as TGTGCCATCAGTGAAAGGTCCGGGTTCGAGCAGTACTTC.

V is TRBV18 and J is TRBJ2-3; 8 bases line up with TRBD2. Trimming took 3 bases from V and 13 from J; bases not matched to a gene: 9. Germline V gene lookup returns CDR1 KGHSH and CDR2 LQKENI. The CDR3 runs to 13 residues. The CDR3 sequence: CASSPDASGSEYF. The CDR3 nucleotides read TGTGCCAGCTCACCTGACGCTAGCGGGTCAGAGTATTTT.

The genes are TRBV7-9 and TRBJ2-1; a possible D gene is TRBD1 (6 bases). Trimming stripped 3 bases from V and 5 bases from J, with 17 bases between. This CDR3 is built from 16 residues. Per the germline V gene, CDR1 is SEHNR and CDR2 is FQNEAQ (reference sequence). In nucleotides, the CDR3 is TGTGCCAGCAGCTTTACCACAGGGTATGGCAACAATGAGCAGTTCTTC. Its protein product is CASSFTTGYGNNEQFF.

J is TRBJ1-5 and V is TRBV7-2; TRBD1 matches at 11 bases. V dropped 5 bases and J dropped 4; count of bases not matched to a gene: 4. This CDR3 region has 15 residues. CDR1 and CDR2 (germline): SGHTA, FQGNSA. This chain's CDR3 is CASSPGTGGNQPQHF. CDR3 DNA sequence: TGTGCCAGCAGCCCCGGGACAGGGGGTAATCAGCCCCAGCATTTT. Complete variable domain (other parts from reference TRBV7-2 and TRBJ1-5): GAGVSQSPSNKVTEKGKDVELRCDPISGHTALYWYRQSLGQGLEFLIYFQGNSAPDKSGLPSDRFSAERTGGSVSTLTIQRTQQEDSAVYLCASSPGTGGNQPQHFGDGTRLSIL.

This clonotype was observed a handful of times. The CDR3 region is CSARGPNTEAFF. CDR3 DNA sequence: TGCAGTGCTCGAGGGCCGAACACTGAAGCTTTCTTT. The rearrangement links TRBV20-1 to TRBJ1-1; D is uncertain. Between the trimmed V and J ends, which lost 5 bases and 1 base, there was a span of 8 bases. From germline, CDR1 is DFQATT and CDR2 SNEGSKA (reference sequence). The CDR3 runs 12 residues.

This clonotype was found a few times. The chain uses TRBV6-2 or TRBV6-3 and TRBJ2-2; 14 bases align to TRBD2. Germline V gene sequence: CDR1 MNHEY, CDR2 SVGEGT. The CDR3 length is 14 residues. Here the CDR3 reads CGTSGGSGTGELFF. CDR3 DNA: TGTGGGACTAGCGGGGGGTCGGGCACCGGGGAGCTGTTTTTT.

The chain joins TRBV27 to TRBJ2-7; 7 bases line up with TRBD1. V shed 7 bases, J shed 4 bases, and the junction held 10 bases outside the gene matches. This CDR3 is 14 amino acids long. Germline V gene sequence: CDR1 MNHEY, CDR2 SMNVEV (reference sequence). The CDR3: CASTSQGIGYEQYF. In nucleotides, the CDR3 is TGTGCCAGCACGTCACAGGGGATTGGGTACGAGCAGTACTTC.

The chain couples TRBV20-1 to TRBJ2-7; TRBD2 is a possible D gene (7 bases). The CDR3 has 14 residues. The germline V gene has CDR1 DFQATT and CDR2 SNEGSKA (reference sequence). The V and J ends lost 6 bases and 5 bases respectively, with 20 bases between them. The CDR3 spells CSAHPGGAENEQYF. In nucleotides, the CDR3 is TGCAGTGCGCACCCTGGGGGGGCCGAGAACGAGCAGTACTTC.

The J gene is TRBJ2-7, the V gene TRBV4-1; tentatively, D is TRBD1 (7 bases). The CDR3 has 13 residues. Per germline, CDR1 MGHRA and CDR2 YSYEKL. This CDR3 is CSSSQGEDRDQYF. The CDR3 nucleotides read TGCTCTAGCAGCCAGGGGGAGGACCGCGATCAGTACTTC.

This clonotype was seen only a few times. The chain carries TRBV20-1 and TRBJ2-7, with D perhaps TRBD2 (6 bases). Germline V gives CDR1 DFQATT, CDR2 SNEGSKA (reference sequence). The CDR3 is made up of 13 amino acids. V lost 6 bases and J 7 bases, leaving 19 bases between the germline ends. CDR3 coding DNA: TGCAGTGCAAGACTAGGTGGTTTAAGGGAGCAGTACTTC. It is translated as CSARLGGLREQYF.

The chain links TRBV12-3 or TRBV12-4 to TRBJ1-5, with D perhaps matching TRBD1 (5 bases). The CDR3 covers 14 residues. The V end was cut by 3 bases, the J end by 1 base, with 7 bases between. The CDR3 here is CASSFRDSNQPQHF. DNA of the CDR3: TGTGCCAGCAGTTTCCGGGACAGCAATCAGCCCCAGCATTTT.

The chain has TRBV7-2 and TRBJ1-2; 8 nucleotides match TRBD1. This CDR3 region has 15 residues. In germline, CDR1 is SGHTA, CDR2 FQGNSA. J gave up 8 bases and V 5 bases, and 13 bases lay outside the gene matches. The CDR3 nucleotides are TGTGCCAGCAGCCTGGACAGGGACGTTGGAAGGGGCTACACCTTC. Its protein is CASSLDRDVGRGYTF.

Only a few counts were recorded for this clonotype. V usage is TRBV20-1 and J usage is TRBJ1-1; D is possibly TRBD1 (5 bases). CDR3 size: 14 residues. V lost 3 bases to trimming and J lost 1 base, with 12 bases between them. Germline V gives CDR1 DFQATT, CDR2 SNEGSKA (reference sequence). CDR3 in amino acids: CSASDSLRNTEAFF. CDR3 coding DNA: TGCAGTGCTAGTGACAGCTTGAGGAACACTGAAGCTTTCTTT.

The chain joins TRBV7-2 to TRBJ2-1; unclear D gene. This CDR3 is built from 15 residues. Germline V gives CDR1 SGHTA, CDR2 FQGNSA. The V and J ends lost 5 bases and 0 bases respectively, with 11 bases between them. The CDR3: CASSQDQSSYNEQFF. Written as DNA, the CDR3 is TGTGCCAGCAGCCAGGATCAGAGCTCCTACAATGAGCAGTTCTTC.

This chain uses TRBV20-1 with TRBJ2-1; 7 bases are shared with TRBD2. The CDR3 spans 13 residues. Germline V gene lookup returns CDR1 DFQATT and CDR2 SNEGSKA (reference sequence). Losses at the gene ends were 1 base for V and 4 bases for J; bases not matched to a gene: 1. As DNA, the CDR3 is TGCAGTGCTAGAGGGACTAGGTACAATGAGCAGTTCTTC. Encoded protein: CSARGTRYNEQFF.

In this sample, this clonotype turned up a few times. The V gene is TRBV6-2 or TRBV6-3, the J gene TRBJ2-6; 7 nucleotides agree with TRBD1. The V segment lost 6 bases and the J segment 1 base; nucleotides outside the gene matches: 6. CDR1 and CDR2 (germline): MNHEY, SVGEGT. The CDR3 is 16 residues long. The CDR3 is CASRRPQGSGANVLTF. DNA of the CDR3: TGTGCCAGCAGAAGACCACAGGGGTCTGGGGCCAACGTCCTGACTTTC.

This clonotype was detected many times. The chain carries TRBV20-1 and TRBJ1-1; 7 bases fit TRBD1. The germline CDR1 and CDR2 sequences are DFQATT and SNEGSKA (reference sequence). V dropped 7 bases and J dropped 0; count of bases not matched to a gene: 5. CDR3 length: 13 amino acids. For the CDR3, the DNA is TGCAGTGTCGACAGGGACATGAACACTGAAGCTTTCTTT. Translated, it gives CSVDRDMNTEAFF.

In its sample, this clonotype was seen once. The CDR3 loop reads CASSLQGAGYEQYF. The CDR3 coding sequence is TGTGCCAGCAGTTTACAGGGTGCCGGCTACGAGCAGTACTTC. The chain recombines TRBV12-3 or TRBV12-4 with TRBJ2-7; tentative D call: TRBD1 (5 bases). V was shortened by 2 bases and J by 3 bases, with 11 bases between the two germline ends. The CDR3 spans 14 residues.